The 6 T cell receptor beta chains given below trace back to one sample, sequenced in a study of T cells expressing NK-cell markers. TCRdb reprocessed the 5' RACE reads; each CDR3 protein has one entry and no DNA is given. The ten top clones account for almost 1.5%, within a sample of around 470,000 distinct CDR3 sequences. The sequenced sample consisted of blood T cells: a sorted CD56 or NKG2C T cell subset, CD4+ or CD8+ T cells, or bulk PBMC T cells (not recorded which). These receptors all stem from a woman aged 45-65 years in good health.

The V call is TRBV10-3, the J call TRBJ1-2; TCRdb's D call of TRBD1 is untestable without DNA. The CDR3 runs to 17 residues. CDR1 ENHRY and CDR2 SYGVKD come from the germline V gene. CDR3 amino acids: CAITQGHPSMRLGGYTF.

The V call is TRBV29-1, the J call TRBJ2-1; the D gene TCRdb calls, TRBD1, cannot be checked with no DNA. Germline V gene sequence: CDR1 SQVTM, CDR2 ANQGSEA. The CDR3 totals 13 residues. The CDR3 loop is CSVVQGVWNEQFF.

J is TRBJ1-3 and V is TRBV7-8; TCRdb names TRBD1, which stays unverified in the absence of DNA. Germline CDR1 and CDR2: SGHVS and FQNEAQ. The CDR3 runs 16 residues. CDR3 sequence: CASRQNRARAGNTIYF.

The J gene is TRBJ2-3, the V gene TRBV5-5. This CDR3 spans 15 amino acids. CDR1 is SGHKS, CDR2 YYEKEE, per germline (reference sequence). The chain's CDR3 is CASSWPLAGTDTQYF.

V and J are TRBV15 and TRBJ2-2; the TCRdb call, TRBD1, lacks DNA for checking. The germline CDR1 and CDR2 sequences are LNHNV and YYDKDF (reference sequence). The CDR3 is made up of 17 amino acids. CDR3 residues: CATSRDLGTKGTGELFF. The entire variable domain, with the rest obtained from reference TRBV15 and TRBJ2-2, is as follows: DAMVIQNPRYQVTQFGKPVTLSCSQTLNHNVMYWYQQKSSQAPKLLFHYYDKDFNNEADTPDNFQSRRPNTSFCFLDIRSPGLGDTAMYLCATSRDLGTKGTGELFFGEGSRLTVL.

The chain has TRBV7-7 and TRBJ2-2. This CDR3 comprises 16 residues. CDR1 and CDR2 from the germline V gene are SSHAT and FNYEAQ (reference sequence). The CDR3 reads CASSLTGSRETGELFF.